This T cell receptor beta chain was sequenced during a study of blood T cell repertoires in COVID-19 (TCRdb year 2020). About the investigation overall: Collaborator samples came from the United States, Italy and Spain and covered acute and convalescent phases of COVID-19. The prospective study material was composed of cDNA or gDNA derived from T cells, B-cell-depleted T cells, or PBMCs. The samples were drawn from the first 160 participants of the ongoing ImmuneRACE study and from about 1,200 subjects provided by 6 global collaborators. Where available, HLA class I and class II types were obtained from metadata supplied by the sample provider rather than from assay-based typing. The repertoires were released in a freely available public database intended as a resource for research on the immune response to SARS-CoV-2. Deeply sampled blood TCRbeta repertoires from subjects exposed to, actively infected with, or recovered from COVID-19 were included in the dataset. Nearly every sample came with metadata listing a de-identified subject ID, COVID-19 status, age in years and sex. General findings and caveats noted by the study authors: The amount of clinical and demographic metadata varied by source and participant and was provided uncurated.

On this clone itself: Its specific antigen is unknown. No quality values exist for individual bases; no much larger clone is one base distant.

TCRbeta CDR3 regions were amplified from genomic DNA using the immunoSEQ Assay, a bias-controlled multiplex PCR. As for the authors' bioinformatics: Nucleated cell counts per sample were estimated from amplification of reference gene primers within the assay. To quantify the absolute abundance of each unique TCRbeta CDR3 rearrangement, sequence reads were collapsed and filtered. For each sample, productive Simpson clonality was calculated by taking the square root of Simpson's diversity index across productive rearrangements. TCRdb retrieved this table from immuneACCESS and kept in-frame rearrangements only. Not all clones are present; in checked studies, unresolved V genes account for under half, and no reason is known for the remainder. For V, J and clone size, that table is used; D and trimming come from the DNA. The sample includes about 260,000 clones, with 88% observed a single time. The top ten clonotypes cover 2.5% to 3% of the sample.

Including cysteine and phenylalanine, the CDR3 has 16 amino acids. Only the CDR3 region is kept as DNA, spanning 48 bases read in frame from base 1. CDR1 and CDR2, looked up from the germline V gene (reference sequence), are LNHDA and SQIVND. The germline V end is reduced by 5 bases and the J end by 5 bases; junction bases left unmatched: 11. Participants in the prospective study were aged roughly 18 to 100 years, lived in 24 United States geographic areas, and enrolled through a virtual design. Cohort assignment in the prospective study relied on participant-reported clinical history from a screening survey and a study questionnaire. Recovered participants in ImmuneRACE Cohort 3 were defined as having two consecutive negative NP/OP PCR tests, clearance from a healthcare professional, or resolution of symptoms. Mobile phlebotomists in the prospective study collected whole blood, serum and a nasopharyngeal or oropharyngeal swab from every participant. Over a roughly two-month period, participants in the prospective study had the option of providing additional blood draws and questionnaires. Blood samples from the prospective study were shipped frozen or at room temperature prior to DNA extraction.

Material for sequencing was PBMCs or T cells enriched from blood (not recorded which). This receptor was obtained from a woman aged 50 to 65 who had recovered from COVID-19. Rearrangement joined TRBV19 to TRBJ2-7, with 11 bases in between that match TRBD1. The DNA sequence is as follows: TGTGCCAGTAGTGAGCTGCCGGGACAGGGGGTTCACGAGCAGTACTTC. The translation is CASSELPGQGVHEQYF.